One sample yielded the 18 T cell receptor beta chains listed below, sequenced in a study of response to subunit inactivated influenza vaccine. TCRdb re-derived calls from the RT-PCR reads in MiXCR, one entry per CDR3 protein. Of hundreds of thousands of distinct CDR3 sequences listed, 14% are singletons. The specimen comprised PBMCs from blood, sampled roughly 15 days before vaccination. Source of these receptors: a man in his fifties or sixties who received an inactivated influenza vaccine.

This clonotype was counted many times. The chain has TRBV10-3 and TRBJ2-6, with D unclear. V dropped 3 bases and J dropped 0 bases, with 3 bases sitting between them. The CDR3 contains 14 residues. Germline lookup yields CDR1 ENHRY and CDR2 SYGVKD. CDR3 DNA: TGTGCCATCAGTGACAGCTCTGGGGCCAACGTCCTGACTTTC. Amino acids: CAISDSSGANVLTF.

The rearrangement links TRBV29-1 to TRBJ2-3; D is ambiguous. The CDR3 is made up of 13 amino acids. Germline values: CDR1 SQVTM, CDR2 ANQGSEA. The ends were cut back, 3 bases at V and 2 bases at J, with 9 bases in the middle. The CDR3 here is CSVDSSLTDTQYF. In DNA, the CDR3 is TGCAGCGTTGACTCCTCACTCACAGATACGCAGTATTTT.

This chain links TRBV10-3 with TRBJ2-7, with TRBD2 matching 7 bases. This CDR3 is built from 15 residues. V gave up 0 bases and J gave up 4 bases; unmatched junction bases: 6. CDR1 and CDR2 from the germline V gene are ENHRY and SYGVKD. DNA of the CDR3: TGTGCCATCAGTGAGTCCCTGGCGGGGGAATACGAGCAGTACTTC. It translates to CAISESLAGEYEQYF.

The CDR3 coding sequence is TGCAGTGCTAGAGATAGGTGGCAGGGGGCTACTAATGAAAAACTGTTTTTT. Residues: CSARDRWQGATNEKLFF. The rearrangement uses TRBV20-1 and TRBJ1-4; 8 bases are a match to TRBD1. The CDR3 has 17 amino acids. Germline V gives CDR1 DFQATT, CDR2 SNEGSKA (reference sequence). V was pared by 0 bases and J by 2 bases, with 8 bases of the junction left unmatched.

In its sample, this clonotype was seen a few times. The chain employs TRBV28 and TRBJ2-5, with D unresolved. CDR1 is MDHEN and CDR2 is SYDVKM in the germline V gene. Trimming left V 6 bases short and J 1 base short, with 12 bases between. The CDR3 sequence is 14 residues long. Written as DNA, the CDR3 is TGTGCCAGCAGCGCCGACAACCCCCAAGAGACCCAGTACTTC. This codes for CASSADNPQETQYF. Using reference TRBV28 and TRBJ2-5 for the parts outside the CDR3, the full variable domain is DVKVTQSSRYLVKRTGEKVFLECVQDMDHENMFWYRQDPGLGLRLIYFSYDVKMKEKGDIPEGYSVSREKKERFSLILESASTNQTSMYLCASSADNPQETQYFGPGTRLLVL.

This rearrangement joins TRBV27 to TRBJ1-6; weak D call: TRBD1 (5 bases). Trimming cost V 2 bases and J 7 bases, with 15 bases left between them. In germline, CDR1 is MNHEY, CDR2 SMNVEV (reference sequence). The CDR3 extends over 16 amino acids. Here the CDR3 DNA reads TGTGCCAGCAGTTTAGGAACAGGACTCGGGAATTCACCCCTCCACTTT. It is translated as CASSLGTGLGNSPLHF.

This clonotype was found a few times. The CDR3 DNA is TGCAGTGCCCAGGTCGGCAGCTATGGCTACACCTTC. Protein product: CSAQVGSYGYTF. J is TRBJ1-2 and V is TRBV20-1; no firm D call. CDR3 size: 12 residues. Trimming removed 6 bases at V and 4 bases at J, with 12 bases between. Germline V gives CDR1 DFQATT, CDR2 SNEGSKA (reference sequence).

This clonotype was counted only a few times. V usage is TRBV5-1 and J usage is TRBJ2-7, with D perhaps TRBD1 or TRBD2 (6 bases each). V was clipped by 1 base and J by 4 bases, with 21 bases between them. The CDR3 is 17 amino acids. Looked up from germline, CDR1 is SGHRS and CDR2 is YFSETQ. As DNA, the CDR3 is TGCGCCAGCAGCTTGCTGAGTGTCGGCAGGGGAGGATACGAGCAGTACTTC. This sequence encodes CASSLLSVGRGGYEQYF. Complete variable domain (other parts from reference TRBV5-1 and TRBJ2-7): KAGVTQTPRYLIKTRGQQVTLSCSPISGHRSVSWYQQTPGQGLQFLFEYFSETQRNKGNFPGRFSGRQFSNSRSEMNVSTLELGDSALYLCASSLLSVGRGGYEQYFGPGTRLTVT.

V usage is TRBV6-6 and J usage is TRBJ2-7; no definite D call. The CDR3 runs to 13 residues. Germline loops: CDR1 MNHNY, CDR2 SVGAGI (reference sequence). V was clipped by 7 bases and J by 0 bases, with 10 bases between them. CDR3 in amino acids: CASMKRSSYEQYF. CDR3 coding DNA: TGTGCCAGCATGAAAAGGAGCTCCTACGAGCAGTACTTC.

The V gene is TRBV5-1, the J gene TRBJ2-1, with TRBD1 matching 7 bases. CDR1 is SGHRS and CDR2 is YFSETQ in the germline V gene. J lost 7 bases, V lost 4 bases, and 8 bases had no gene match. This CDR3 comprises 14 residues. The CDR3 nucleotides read TGCGCCAGCAGCGGAACCGACAGGGTGAATGAGCAGTTCTTC. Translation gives CASSGTDRVNEQFF.

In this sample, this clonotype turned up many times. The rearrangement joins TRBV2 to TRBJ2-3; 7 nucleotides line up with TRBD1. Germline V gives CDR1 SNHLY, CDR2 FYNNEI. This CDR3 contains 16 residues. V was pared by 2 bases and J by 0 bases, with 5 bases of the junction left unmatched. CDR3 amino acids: CASSEPTGVSTDTQYF. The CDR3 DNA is TGTGCCAGCAGTGAACCAACAGGGGTGAGCACAGATACGCAGTATTTT.

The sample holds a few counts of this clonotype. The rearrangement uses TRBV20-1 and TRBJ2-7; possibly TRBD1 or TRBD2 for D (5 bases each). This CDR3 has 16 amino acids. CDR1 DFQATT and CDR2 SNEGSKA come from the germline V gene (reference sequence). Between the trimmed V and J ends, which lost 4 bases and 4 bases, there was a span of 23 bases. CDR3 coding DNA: TGCAGTGCTACCCCGGCAGGGACCGCCAAGGGATACGAGCAGTACTTC. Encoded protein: CSATPAGTAKGYEQYF.

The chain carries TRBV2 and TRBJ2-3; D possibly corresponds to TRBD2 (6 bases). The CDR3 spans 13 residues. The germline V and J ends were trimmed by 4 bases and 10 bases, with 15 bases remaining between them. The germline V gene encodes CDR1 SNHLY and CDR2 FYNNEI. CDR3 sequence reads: CASSGSTSFPQYF. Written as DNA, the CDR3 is TGTGCCAGCAGTGGCTCTACTAGCTTTCCGCAGTATTTT.

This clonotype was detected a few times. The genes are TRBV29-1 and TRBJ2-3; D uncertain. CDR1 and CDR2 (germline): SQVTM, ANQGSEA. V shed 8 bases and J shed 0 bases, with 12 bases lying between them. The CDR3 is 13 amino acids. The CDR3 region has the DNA TGCAGCATTAACCCCGCTAGCACAGATACGCAGTATTTT. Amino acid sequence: CSINPASTDTQYF.

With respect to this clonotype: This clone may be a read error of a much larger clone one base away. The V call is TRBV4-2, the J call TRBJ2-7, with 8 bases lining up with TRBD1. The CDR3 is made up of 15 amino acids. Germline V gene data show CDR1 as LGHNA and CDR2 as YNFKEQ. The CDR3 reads CACSQEGQGAYEQYF. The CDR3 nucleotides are TGTGCCTGCAGCCAAGAAGGACAGGGAGCCTACGAGCAGTACTTC.

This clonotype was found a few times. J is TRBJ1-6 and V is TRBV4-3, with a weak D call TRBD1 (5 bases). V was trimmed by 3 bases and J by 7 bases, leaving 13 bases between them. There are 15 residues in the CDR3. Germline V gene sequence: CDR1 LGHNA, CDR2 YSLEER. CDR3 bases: TGCGCCAGCAGCCAGGAGCGGGGCGAGAATTCACCCCTCCACTTT. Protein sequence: CASSQERGENSPLHF.

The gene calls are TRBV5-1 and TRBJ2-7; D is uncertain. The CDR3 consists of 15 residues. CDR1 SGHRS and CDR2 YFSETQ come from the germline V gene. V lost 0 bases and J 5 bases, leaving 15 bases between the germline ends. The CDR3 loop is CASSLEGRTGNEQYF. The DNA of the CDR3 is TGCGCCAGCAGCTTGGAAGGACGGACGGGCAACGAGCAGTACTTC.

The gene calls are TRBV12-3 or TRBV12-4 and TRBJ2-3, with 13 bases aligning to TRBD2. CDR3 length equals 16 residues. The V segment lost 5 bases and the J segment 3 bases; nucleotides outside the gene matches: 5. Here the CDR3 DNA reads TGTGCCAGCAGTCGTCCGGGACTAGCGGGGACAGATACGCAGTATTTT. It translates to CASSRPGLAGTDTQYF.